This is a list of T cell receptor beta chains from one sample in a study of shared clonotypes between healthy human individuals. Data came from immunoSEQ multiplex PCR; TCRdb stores just in-frame clones and leaves some out. The sample comprises about 480,000 clones, 60% to 85% of which are singletons, and about an eighth rests with the top ten. Source material: PBMCs. These receptors were obtained from a middle-aged woman in good health. Some clones in this sample may be carry-over from other donors' samples. CDR3s include the opening cysteine and the closing phenylalanine or tryptophan. Fields, in order: clone size, D gene, V gene, J gene, CDR3 protein, CDR3 DNA. A D gene is named only where the DNA matches it firmly. Size values are once, few and many counts, or a class for expanded clones, and some rows have none.

abundance: -
d_gene: -
v_gene: TRBV6-5
j_gene: TRBJ2-1
CDR3aa: CASTGTEYNEQFF
CDR3nt: TGTGCCAGCACCGGGACCGAGTACAATGAGCAGTTCTTC

abundance: -
d_gene: -
v_gene: TRBV11-2
j_gene: TRBJ1-5
CDR3aa: CASSLGGGQYNQPQHF
CDR3nt: TGTGCCAGCAGCTTAGGGGGGGGGCAGTACAATCAGCCCCAGCATTTT

abundance: once
d_gene: -
v_gene: TRBV5-4
j_gene: TRBJ2-1
CDR3aa: CASSSAPGKVSLNWEFF
CDR3nt: TGTGCCAGCAGCTCCGCTCCCGGTAAAGTTTCTCTCAATTGGGAGTTCTTC

abundance: -
d_gene: -
v_gene: TRBV5-1
j_gene: TRBJ1-2
CDR3aa: CASSLTVAYGYTF
CDR3nt: TGCGCCAGCAGCTTGACAGTCGCGTATGGCTACACCTTC

abundance: -
d_gene: -
v_gene: TRBV6-6
j_gene: TRBJ2-3
CDR3aa: CASSRGLTFTDTQYF
CDR3nt: TGTGCCAGCAGCCGCGGACTGACTTTCACAGATACGCAGTATTTT

abundance: -
d_gene: TRBD2
v_gene: TRBV28
j_gene: TRBJ2-7
CDR3aa: CASSATSGRAGEQYF
CDR3nt: TGTGCCAGCAGTGCGACTAGCGGGAGGGCCGGCGAGCAGTACTTC

abundance: -
d_gene: -
v_gene: TRBV14
j_gene: TRBJ2-1
CDR3aa: CASSQVFGGYNEQFF
CDR3nt: TGTGCCAGCAGCCAAGTTTTTGGGGGCTACAATGAGCAGTTCTTC

abundance: -
d_gene: -
v_gene: TRBV5-5
j_gene: TRBJ2-3
CDR3aa: CASRPTDGADTQYF
CDR3nt: TGTGCCAGCAGACCTACCGACGGGGCAGATACGCAGTATTTT

abundance: -
d_gene: -
v_gene: TRBV7-2
j_gene: TRBJ2-1
CDR3aa: CASTPRGPGASEQFF
CDR3nt: TGTGCCAGCACCCCCCGGGGCCCCGGAGCGAGTGAGCAGTTCTTC

abundance: -
d_gene: TRBD2
v_gene: TRBV2
j_gene: TRBJ2-5
CDR3aa: CASRRLAFPQETQYF
CDR3nt: TGTGCCAGCAGACGACTAGCGTTTCCCCAGGAGACCCAGTACTTC

abundance: -
d_gene: -
v_gene: TRBV27
j_gene: TRBJ2-1
CDR3aa: CASSLGETSLYNEQFF
CDR3nt: TGTGCCAGCAGTTTAGGAGAGACTAGTCTGTACAATGAGCAGTTCTTC

abundance: -
d_gene: -
v_gene: TRBV5-8
j_gene: TRBJ1-4
CDR3aa: CASSLRNEKLFF
CDR3nt: TGTGCCAGCAGCTTGAGGAATGAAAAACTGTTTTTT

abundance: -
d_gene: TRBD1
v_gene: TRBV15
j_gene: TRBJ2-7
CDR3aa: CATSHRTGTGGDEQYF
CDR3nt: TGTGCCACCAGTCATCGCACCGGGACAGGGGGGGACGAGCAGTACTTC

abundance: -
d_gene: -
v_gene: TRBV28
j_gene: TRBJ1-1
CDR3aa: CASSFSLYRVEAFF
CDR3nt: TGTGCCAGCAGTTTTTCCCTCTACAGGGTTGAAGCTTTCTTT

abundance: -
d_gene: -
v_gene: TRBV7-9
j_gene: TRBJ2-2
CDR3aa: CASSPWNTGELFF
CDR3nt: TGTGCCAGCAGCCCGTGGAACACCGGGGAGCTGTTTTTT

abundance: -
d_gene: -
v_gene: TRBV7-9
j_gene: TRBJ2-5
CDR3aa: CASSFQARALPQETQYF
CDR3nt: TGTGCCAGCAGCTTTCAGGCGCGCGCCCTACCCCAAGAGACCCAGTACTTC

abundance: -
d_gene: TRBD1
v_gene: TRBV10-3
j_gene: TRBJ2-7
CDR3aa: CAHYWTGSYEQYF
CDR3nt: TGTGCCCACTACTGGACAGGGTCGTACGAGCAGTACTTC

abundance: -
d_gene: -
v_gene: TRBV5-4
j_gene: TRBJ1-5
CDR3aa: CASSSGFEQPQHF
CDR3nt: TGTGCCAGCAGCTCAGGGTTTGAGCAGCCCCAGCATTTT

abundance: -
d_gene: TRBD2
v_gene: TRBV29-1
j_gene: TRBJ2-1
CDR3aa: CSVDELGLGYNEQFF
CDR3nt: TGCAGCGTTGATGAGTTGGGACTAGGTTACAATGAGCAGTTCTTC

abundance: -
d_gene: TRBD2
v_gene: TRBV5-1
j_gene: TRBJ2-5
CDR3aa: CASSLLAGGRETQYF
CDR3nt: TGCGCCAGCAGCTTACTAGCGGGAGGGCGTGAGACCCAGTACTTC

abundance: once
d_gene: -
v_gene: TRBV4-2
j_gene: TRBJ2-1
CDR3aa: CASSPEGRTDNEQFF
CDR3nt: TGTGCCAGCAGCCCAGAGGGGAGGACGGACAATGAGCAGTTCTTC

abundance: -
d_gene: -
v_gene: TRBV4-2
j_gene: TRBJ2-7
CDR3aa: CASSQTTGRGYEQYF
CDR3nt: TGTGCCAGCAGCCAAACGACAGGTAGAGGGTACGAGCAGTACTTC

abundance: once
d_gene: -
v_gene: TRBV6-6
j_gene: TRBJ1-2
CDR3aa: CASSNSGLGPYGYTF
CDR3nt: TGTGCCAGCAGCAACTCGGGTCTTGGGCCCTATGGCTACACCTTC

abundance: -
d_gene: -
v_gene: TRBV7-9
j_gene: TRBJ1-1
CDR3aa: CASSLLSETEAFF
CDR3nt: TGTGCCAGCAGCTTACTTTCGGAGACTGAAGCTTTCTTT

abundance: -
d_gene: TRBD2
v_gene: TRBV5-1
j_gene: TRBJ2-7
CDR3aa: CASSQSGGVYEQYF
CDR3nt: TGCGCCAGCAGCCAAAGCGGGGGAGTCTACGAGCAGTACTTC

abundance: -
d_gene: -
v_gene: TRBV7-7
j_gene: TRBJ2-2
CDR3aa: CASSLDSGDTGELFF
CDR3nt: TGTGCTAGCAGCTTAGACTCGGGAGATACCGGGGAGCTGTTTTTT

abundance: -
d_gene: TRBD2
v_gene: TRBV28
j_gene: TRBJ2-1
CDR3aa: CASSDGRLAVYNEQFF
CDR3nt: TGTGCCAGCAGCGACGGGAGGTTAGCGGTTTACAATGAGCAGTTCTTC

abundance: -
d_gene: TRBD1
v_gene: TRBV2
j_gene: TRBJ2-2
CDR3aa: CASRGQVDTGELFF
CDR3nt: TGTGCCAGCAGGGGACAGGTCGACACCGGGGAGCTGTTTTTT

abundance: few
d_gene: -
v_gene: TRBV2
j_gene: TRBJ2-1
CDR3aa: CASTTRAYNEQFF
CDR3nt: TGTGCCAGCACCACTCGGGCCTACAATGAGCAGTTCTTC

abundance: -
d_gene: -
v_gene: TRBV6-5
j_gene: TRBJ1-4
CDR3aa: CASRFRQGEKLFF
CDR3nt: TGTGCCAGCAGGTTCCGTCAGGGGGAAAAACTGTTTTTT

abundance: -
d_gene: -
v_gene: TRBV7-6
j_gene: TRBJ2-7
CDR3aa: CASSLGTINEQYF
CDR3nt: TGTGCCAGCAGCTTAGGGACAATCAACGAGCAGTACTTC

abundance: few
d_gene: TRBD1
v_gene: TRBV5-4
j_gene: TRBJ1-4
CDR3aa: CASSLGGTGNEKLFF
CDR3nt: TGTGCCAGCAGCTTGGGAGGGACAGGGAATGAAAAACTGTTTTTT

abundance: -
d_gene: TRBD2
v_gene: TRBV7-9
j_gene: TRBJ2-1
CDR3aa: CASSLVLAGYNEQFF
CDR3nt: TGTGCCAGCAGCTTAGTACTAGCGGGCTACAATGAGCAGTTCTTC

abundance: -
d_gene: TRBD1
v_gene: TRBV18
j_gene: TRBJ1-2
CDR3aa: CASSPPGTGYGYTF
CDR3nt: TGTGCCAGCTCACCACCCGGGACAGGCTATGGCTACACCTTC

abundance: -
d_gene: TRBD1
v_gene: TRBV7-9
j_gene: TRBJ2-7
CDR3aa: CASSPRDSHSYEQYF
CDR3nt: TGTGCCAGCAGCCCCCGGGACAGCCATTCCTACGAGCAGTACTTC

abundance: -
d_gene: -
v_gene: TRBV19
j_gene: TRBJ2-2
CDR3aa: CASSIDHGGWTSTGELFF
CDR3nt: TGTGCCAGTAGTATAGATCATGGGGGCTGGACTAGCACCGGGGAGCTGTTTTTT

abundance: -
d_gene: -
v_gene: TRBV28
j_gene: TRBJ1-1
CDR3aa: CASSHGGGVNTEAFF
CDR3nt: TGTGCCAGCAGTCATGGGGGTGGGGTGAACACTGAAGCTTTCTTT

abundance: -
d_gene: TRBD2
v_gene: TRBV4-2
j_gene: TRBJ2-1
CDR3aa: CASSQETSGTTPYNEQFF
CDR3nt: TGTGCCAGCAGCCAAGAGACTAGCGGTACGACCCCTTACAATGAGCAGTTCTTC

abundance: once
d_gene: TRBD1
v_gene: TRBV28
j_gene: TRBJ1-3
CDR3aa: CASTTGGVAGNTIYF
CDR3nt: TGTGCCAGCACGACAGGGGGCGTTGCTGGAAACACCATATATTTT

abundance: -
d_gene: -
v_gene: TRBV30
j_gene: TRBJ2-7
CDR3aa: CAWSVRVGIYEQYF
CDR3nt: TGTGCCTGGAGTGTCAGGGTCGGGATCTACGAGCAGTACTTC

abundance: -
d_gene: -
v_gene: TRBV29-1
j_gene: TRBJ2-1
CDR3aa: CSIRRSSYNEQFF
CDR3nt: TGCAGCATCCGTAGGAGCTCCTACAATGAGCAGTTCTTC

abundance: -
d_gene: -
v_gene: TRBV13
j_gene: TRBJ1-5
CDR3aa: CASSLTRGGPLHF
CDR3nt: TGTGCCAGCAGCTTAACCAGGGGCGGTCCCCTGCATTTT

abundance: -
d_gene: -
v_gene: TRBV6-1
j_gene: TRBJ2-7
CDR3aa: CASSDSGRDEQYF
CDR3nt: TGTGCCAGCAGTGATTCTGGCCGGGACGAGCAGTACTTC

abundance: -
d_gene: TRBD1
v_gene: TRBV5-1
j_gene: TRBJ1-2
CDR3aa: CASSPAGGRSYGYTF
CDR3nt: TGCGCCAGCAGCCCGGCAGGGGGGCGCAGCTATGGCTACACCTTC

abundance: -
d_gene: -
v_gene: TRBV7-3
j_gene: TRBJ2-1
CDR3aa: CASSSGGGPNEQFF
CDR3nt: TGTGCCAGCAGCTCAGGGGGGGGCCCCAATGAGCAGTTCTTC

abundance: once
d_gene: TRBD1
v_gene: TRBV5-4
j_gene: TRBJ1-4
CDR3aa: CASSWDRGNEKLFF
CDR3nt: TGTGCCAGCAGTTGGGACAGGGGAAATGAAAAACTGTTTTTT

abundance: few
d_gene: -
v_gene: TRBV5-6
j_gene: TRBJ2-1
CDR3aa: CASSLGPSDTYNEQFF
CDR3nt: TGTGCCAGCAGCTTGGGTCCTAGCGATACCTACAATGAGCAGTTCTTC

abundance: few
d_gene: -
v_gene: TRBV6-4
j_gene: TRBJ2-6
CDR3aa: CASSDMGGLSGANVLTF
CDR3nt: TGTGCCAGCAGTGACATGGGGGGACTCTCTGGGGCCAACGTCCTGACTTTC

abundance: -
d_gene: TRBD1
v_gene: TRBV19
j_gene: TRBJ1-5
CDR3aa: CATQGQGARGNQPQHF
CDR3nt: TGTGCCACGCAAGGACAGGGGGCGCGGGGCAATCAGCCCCAGCATTTT

abundance: -
d_gene: TRBD1
v_gene: TRBV5-1
j_gene: TRBJ2-1
CDR3aa: CASSSGTGSPLIYNEQFF
CDR3nt: TGCGCCAGCAGCTCCGGGACAGGGTCCCCCCTCATTTACAATGAGCAGTTCTTC